The 6 T cell receptor beta chains below all came from one sample that was sequenced in a study of blood T cell repertoires in COVID-19. Clones were read by immunoSEQ multiplex PCR, and TCRdb kept only the in-frame ones, dropping some. This sample yields some 200,000 clones, of which roughly four fifths are seen a single time; approximately 12% belongs to the top ten. The sample taken for sequencing was peripheral blood. These receptors came from a woman between 40 and 55 years old with acute or convalescent COVID-19.

The chain uses TRBV29-1 and TRBJ2-3; the match to TRBD2 covers 8 bases. The CDR3 is 14 residues long. V was pared by 6 bases and J by 1 base, with 6 bases of the junction left unmatched. The germline gives CDR1 SQVTM, CDR2 ANQGSEA. CDR3 coding DNA: TGCAGCGTCTCCGATAGCGGGGGCACAGATACGCAGTATTTT. Translating it yields CSVSDSGGTDTQYF.

This clone was observed a single time. This chain uses TRBV20-1 with TRBJ2-1, with D possibly being TRBD1 or TRBD2 (5 bases each). Trimming took 3 bases from V and 6 from J, leaving 21 bases between them. CDR3 length: 16 residues. Per germline, CDR1 DFQATT and CDR2 SNEGSKA (reference sequence). The chain's CDR3 is CSASGGQGHSINEQFF. The CDR3 DNA reads as TGCAGTGCTAGTGGGGGTCAGGGTCATAGCATCAATGAGCAGTTCTTC.

As for this clone: A much bigger clone sits one base away, suggesting this may be a read error. The chain employs TRBV12-3 or TRBV12-4 and TRBJ1-5, with D possibly being TRBD1 (6 bases). The CDR3 is 12 amino acids. Trimming stripped 7 bases from V and 5 bases from J, with 9 bases between. CDR3 sequence (DNA): TGTGCCAGCACCACAGGGTATCAGCCCCAGCATTTT. Amino acid sequence: CASTTGYQPQHF.

The chain links TRBV15 to TRBJ1-5, with D perhaps matching TRBD1 (5 bases). Germline lookup yields CDR1 LNHNV and CDR2 YYDKDF (reference sequence). This CDR3 has 18 amino acids. Trimming took off 0 bases at V and 0 bases at J, with 15 bases between the two ends. This CDR3 reads CATSREAGYTNSNQPQHF. CDR3 DNA sequence: TGTGCCACCAGCAGAGAGGCAGGGTACACTAATAGCAATCAGCCCCAGCATTTT. Full variable domain (remainder filled in from reference TRBV15 and TRBJ1-5): DAMVIQNPRYQVTQFGKPVTLSCSQTLNHNVMYWYQQKSSQAPKLLFHYYDKDFNNEADTPDNFQSRRPNTSFCFLDIRSPGLGDTAMYLCATSREAGYTNSNQPQHFGDGTRLSIL.

CDR3 residues: CASTRDSSSTDTQYF. The CDR3 DNA sequence: TGTGCCAGCACTCGGGACTCTTCTAGCACAGATACGCAGTATTTT. The chain joins TRBV3-1 (or the pseudogene TRBV3-2) to TRBJ2-3; maybe TRBD2 (6 bases). This CDR3 region has 15 residues. V was cut by 7 bases and J by 0 bases, with 14 bases left in between. The V gene's germline CDR1 is LGHDT and CDR2 YNNKEL (reference sequence).

This chain uses TRBV5-5 with TRBJ2-3; maybe TRBD2 (7 bases). The CDR3 runs to 14 residues. Trimming shortened V by 4 bases and J by 3 bases, and 12 bases separated the two germline ends. Germline V gene lookup returns CDR1 SGHKS and CDR2 YYEKEE (reference sequence). The chain's CDR3 is CASSRGGRTDTQYF. CDR3 DNA sequence: TGTGCCAGCAGCAGGGGGGGCCGGACAGATACGCAGTATTTT.